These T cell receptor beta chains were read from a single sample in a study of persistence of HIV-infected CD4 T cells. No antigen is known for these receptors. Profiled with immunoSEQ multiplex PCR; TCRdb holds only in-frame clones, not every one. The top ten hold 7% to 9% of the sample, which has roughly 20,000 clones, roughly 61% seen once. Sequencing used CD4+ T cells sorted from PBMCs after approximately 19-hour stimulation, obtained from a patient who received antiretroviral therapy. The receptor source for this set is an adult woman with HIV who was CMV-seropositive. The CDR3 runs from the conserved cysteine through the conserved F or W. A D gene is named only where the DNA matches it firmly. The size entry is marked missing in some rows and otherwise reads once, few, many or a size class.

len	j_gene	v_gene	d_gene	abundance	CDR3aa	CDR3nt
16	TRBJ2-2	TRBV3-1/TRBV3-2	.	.	CASCRGVSGYTGELFF	TGTGCCAGCTGCCGTGGGGTCTCTGGCTACACCGGGGAGCTGTTTTTT
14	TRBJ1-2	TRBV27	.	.	CASSTRDGLDGYTF	TGTGCCAGCAGTACCCGGGACGGCCTGGATGGCTACACCTTC
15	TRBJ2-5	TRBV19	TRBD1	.	CASSAGQASGETQYF	TGTGCCAGTAGCGCCGGACAGGCATCAGGGGAGACCCAGTACTTC
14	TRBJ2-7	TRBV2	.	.	CASSVEGGAGEQYF	TGTGCCAGCAGTGTGGAGGGGGGCGCGGGGGAGCAGTACTTC
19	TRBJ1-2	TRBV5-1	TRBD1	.	CASSLAFQDRGPRDYGYTF	TGCGCCAGCAGCTTGGCCTTCCAGGACAGGGGGCCGAGGGACTATGGCTACACCTTC
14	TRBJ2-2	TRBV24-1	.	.	CATRVGAGTGELFF	TGTGCCACCAGAGTAGGGGCGGGCACCGGGGAGCTGTTTTTT
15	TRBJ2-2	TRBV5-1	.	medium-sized	CASSSSVANTGELFF	TGCGCCAGCAGCTCTAGCGTAGCGAACACCGGGGAGCTGTTTTTT
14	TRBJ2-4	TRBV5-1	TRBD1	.	CASSYDRDRDIQYF	TGCGCCAGCAGCTACGACAGGGATCGAGACATTCAGTACTTC
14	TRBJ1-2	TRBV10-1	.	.	CASSESLGGYGYTF	TGCGCCAGCAGTGAGTCGTTAGGAGGCTATGGCTACACCTTC
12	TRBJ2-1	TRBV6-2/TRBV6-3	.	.	CASSYSRRAQFF	TGTGCCAGCAGTTACTCCCGGAGAGCCCAGTTCTTC
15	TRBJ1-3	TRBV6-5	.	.	CASRHTRGRENTIYF	TGTGCCAGCAGGCATACCCGGGGGAGGGAAAACACCATATATTTT
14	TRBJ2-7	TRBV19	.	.	CASSKDRNSYEQYF	TGTGCCAGTAGTAAAGACCGGAACTCCTACGAGCAGTACTTC
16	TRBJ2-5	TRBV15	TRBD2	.	CATSRAAASGVKTQYF	TGTGCCACCAGCAGAGCAGCGGCTAGCGGGGTAAAGACCCAGTACTTC
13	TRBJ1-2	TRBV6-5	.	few	CASSYSSNYGYTF	TGTGCCAGCAGTTACTCTAGTAACTATGGCTACACCTTC
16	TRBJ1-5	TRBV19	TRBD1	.	CASRQPGQGPAQPQHF	TGTGCCAGTAGGCAACCGGGACAGGGACCGGCACAGCCCCAGCATTTT
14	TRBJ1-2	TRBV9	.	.	CASSVDWVGDGYTF	TGTGCCAGCAGCGTAGATTGGGTAGGGGATGGCTACACCTTC
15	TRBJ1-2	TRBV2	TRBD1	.	CASSPGTGTDYGYTF	TGTGCCAGCAGCCCCGGGACAGGGACGGACTATGGCTACACCTTC
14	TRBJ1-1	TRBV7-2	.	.	CASSPPGRYTEAFF	TGTGCCAGCAGCCCTCCCGGACGGTACACTGAAGCTTTCTTT
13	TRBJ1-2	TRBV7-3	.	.	CASSRKGNYGYTF	TGTGCCAGCAGCCGAAAGGGAAACTATGGCTACACCTTC
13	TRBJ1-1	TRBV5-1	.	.	CASSLGQSTEAFF	TGCGCCAGCAGCTTGGGTCAGTCCACTGAAGCTTTCTTT
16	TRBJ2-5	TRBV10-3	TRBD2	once	CAIGVAGAAGGETQYF	TGTGCCATCGGGGTAGCGGGGGCCGCCGGGGGAGAGACCCAGTACTTC
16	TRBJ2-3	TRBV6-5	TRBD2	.	CASSYFPSGEGYTQYF	TGTGCCAGCAGTTACTTCCCTAGCGGGGAGGGATATACGCAGTATTTT
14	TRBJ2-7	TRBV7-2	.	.	CASSLETSLSEQYF	TGTGCCAGCAGCTTAGAAACTAGTCTCAGCGAGCAGTACTTC
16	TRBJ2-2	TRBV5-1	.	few	CASSGEGTGNTGELFF	TGCGCCAGCAGCGGGGAAGGGACGGGAAACACCGGGGAGCTGTTTTTT
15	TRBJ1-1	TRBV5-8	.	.	CASSLGAGWGTEAFF	TGTGCCAGCAGCTTGGGGGCAGGGTGGGGGACTGAAGCTTTCTTT
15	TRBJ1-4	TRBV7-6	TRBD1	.	CASSRGQGVGEKLFF	TGTGCCAGCAGCAGAGGACAGGGCGTTGGTGAAAAACTGTTTTTT
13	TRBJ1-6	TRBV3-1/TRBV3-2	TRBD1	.	CASSQQGVTPLHF	TGTGCCAGCAGCCAGCAGGGGGTGACACCCCTCCACTTT
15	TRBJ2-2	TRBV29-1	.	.	CSVPRAVPHTGELFF	TGCAGCGTCCCGAGGGCGGTACCCCACACCGGGGAGCTGTTTTTT
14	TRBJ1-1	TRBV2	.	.	CASLVDGRNTEAFF	TGTGCCAGCCTTGTGGACGGGAGGAACACTGAAGCTTTCTTT
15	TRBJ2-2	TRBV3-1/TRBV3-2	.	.	CASSHGNLNTGELFF	TGTGCCAGCAGCCACGGGAATCTCAACACCGGGGAGCTGTTTTTT
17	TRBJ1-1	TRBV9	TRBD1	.	CASSVGPDRAIETEAFF	TGTGCCAGCAGCGTAGGTCCGGACAGGGCAATAGAGACTGAAGCTTTCTTT
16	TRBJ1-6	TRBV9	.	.	CASSVGLRTDNSPLHF	TGTGCCAGCAGCGTAGGGCTCCGGACTGATAATTCACCCCTCCACTTT
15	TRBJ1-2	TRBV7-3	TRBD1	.	CASSESGQASYGYTF	TGTGCCAGCAGCGAAAGCGGACAGGCGTCGTATGGCTACACCTTC
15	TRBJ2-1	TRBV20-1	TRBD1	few	CSASQGTGYRNEQFF	TGCAGTGCTAGTCAGGGGACAGGGTATCGTAATGAGCAGTTCTTC
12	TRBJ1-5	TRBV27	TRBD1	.	CASTTGGQPQHF	TGTGCCAGCACGACAGGGGGGCAGCCCCAGCATTTT
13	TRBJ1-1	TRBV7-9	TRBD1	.	CASSSPGGTEAFF	TGTGCCAGCAGCTCCCCAGGGGGCACTGAAGCTTTCTTT
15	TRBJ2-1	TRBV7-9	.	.	CASSLVIAASVEQFF	TGTGCCAGCAGCCTCGTCATAGCGGCCTCCGTTGAGCAGTTCTTC
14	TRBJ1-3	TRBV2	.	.	CASSQDGLGNTIYF	TGTGCCAGCAGTCAGGACGGGTTGGGAAACACCATATATTTT
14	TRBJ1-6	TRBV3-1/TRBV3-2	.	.	CASSQDGRGSPLHF	TGTGCCAGCAGCCAAGACGGTAGGGGGTCACCCCTCCACTTT
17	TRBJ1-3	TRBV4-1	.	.	CASSQDEGQLKVSRVYF	TGCGCCAGCAGCCAAGATGAGGGACAACTGAAAGTTTCCCGCGTATATTTT
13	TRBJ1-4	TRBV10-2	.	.	CASREGPNEKLFF	TGCGCCAGCAGAGAGGGCCCTAATGAAAAACTGTTTTTT
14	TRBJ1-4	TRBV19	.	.	CASSTQRTNEKLFF	TGTGCCAGTAGCACGCAGCGCACTAATGAAAAACTGTTTTTT
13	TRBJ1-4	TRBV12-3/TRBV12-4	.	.	CASSLSGVEKLFF	TGTGCCAGCAGTTTATCGGGGGTAGAAAAACTGTTTTTT
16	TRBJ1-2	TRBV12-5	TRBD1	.	CASGPDRGLGQGGYTF	TGTGCTAGTGGACCTGACAGGGGGCTAGGCCAGGGTGGCTACACCTTC
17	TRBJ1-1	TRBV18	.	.	CASSPRSQGGGGTEAFF	TGTGCCAGCTCACCACGATCACAGGGAGGGGGGGGCACTGAAGCTTTCTTT
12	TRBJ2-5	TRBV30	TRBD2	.	CAWSRGGETQYF	TGTGCCTGGAGTCGGGGGGGAGAGACCCAGTACTTC
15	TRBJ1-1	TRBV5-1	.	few	CASSLDGRLNTEAFF	TGCGCCAGCAGCTTGGATGGACGCCTAAACACTGAAGCTTTCTTT
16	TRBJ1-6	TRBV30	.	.	CAWSYGGSSYNSPLHF	TGTGCCTGGAGCTATGGGGGAAGCTCCTATAATTCACCCCTCCACTTT
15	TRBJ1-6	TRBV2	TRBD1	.	CASSVRGTGASPLHF	TGTGCCAGCAGTGTTCGAGGGACAGGAGCCTCACCCCTCCACTTT
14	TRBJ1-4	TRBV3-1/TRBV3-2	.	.	CASSRADTNEKLFF	TGTGCCAGCAGCCGAGCGGACACTAATGAAAAACTGTTTTTT
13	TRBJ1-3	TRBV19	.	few	CASRKDSGNTIYF	TGTGCCAGTAGGAAAGATTCTGGAAACACCATATATTTT
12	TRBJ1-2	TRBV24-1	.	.	CATSVGSYGYTF	TGTGCCACCAGTGTGGGATCCTATGGCTACACCTTC
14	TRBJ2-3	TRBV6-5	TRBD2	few	CAIVGLGTTDTQYF	TGTGCCATCGTGGGACTAGGAACCACAGATACGCAGTATTTT
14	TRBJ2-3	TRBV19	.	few	CASSPGGNTDTQYF	TGTGCCAGCTCCCCAGGGGGGAACACAGATACGCAGTATTTT
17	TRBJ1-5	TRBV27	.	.	CASSLSSPGLGNQPQHF	TGTGCCAGCAGTTTATCGTCTCCGGGATTAGGCAATCAGCCCCAGCATTTT
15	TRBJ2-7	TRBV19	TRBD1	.	CASSLGQGDLYEQYF	TGTGCCAGTTCCCTCGGACAGGGGGACCTCTACGAGCAGTACTTC
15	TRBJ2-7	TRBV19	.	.	CASSIASGQTYEQYF	TGTGCCAGTAGTATAGCGAGTGGTCAGACCTACGAGCAGTACTTC
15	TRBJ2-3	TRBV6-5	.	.	CASSPLGVGTDTQYF	TGTGCCAGCAGTCCCCTGGGTGTAGGAACAGATACGCAGTATTTT
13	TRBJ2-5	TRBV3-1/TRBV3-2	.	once	CASSRWGKETQYF	TGTGCCAGCAGCCGGTGGGGGAAGGAGACCCAGTACTTC
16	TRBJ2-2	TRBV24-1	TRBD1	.	CATSDLSRGLGGELFF	TGTGCCACCAGTGATTTGAGCAGGGGGCTCGGCGGGGAGCTGTTTTTT